The rows below give T cell receptor beta chains drawn from one sample of a study of T-cell reconstitution after alpha-beta-depleted transplantation in children. From the PCR reads, TCRdb called clonotypes with MiXCR, one entry per CDR3 protein. The data hold roughly 240,000 distinct CDR3 sequences, with around 7.5% observed a single time. Here the sequenced sample was PBMCs, mostly from graft donor cells, taken 180 days after TCRalphabeta/CD19-depleted stem cell transplant. These receptors all come from a male patient between 5 and 17 years old who had a stem cell transplant for acute lymphoblastic leukemia, so the T cells may come from the graft donor. CDR3s include the opening cysteine and the closing phenylalanine or tryptophan. The D gene is left open where the match is weak. Clone size is shown for a subset of rows, as once, few, many or a class of expanded clone.

v_gene	d_gene	len	abundance	j_gene	CDR3aa	CDR3nt
TRBV21-1	.	15	many	TRBJ2-5	CASSNLGGPQETQYF	TGTGCCAGCAGCAACCTGGGGGGCCCCCAAGAGACCCAGTACTTC
TRBV7-8	TRBD2	17	many	TRBJ2-1	CASSLAPGKTSGNEQFF	TGTGCCAGCAGCTTAGCGCCCGGGAAAACTAGCGGGAATGAGCAGTTCTTC
TRBV7-2	.	13	many	TRBJ2-5	CASSLVFRETQYF	TGTGCCAGCAGCTTAGTCTTCCGCGAGACCCAGTACTTC
TRBV18	.	15	many	TRBJ2-1	CASSPPGRSYNEQFF	TGTGCCAGCTCACCACCAGGGCGGAGTTACAATGAGCAGTTCTTC
TRBV5-1	.	13	many	TRBJ1-1	CASSPVTGTEAFF	TGCGCCAGCAGCCCAGTTACAGGTACTGAAGCTTTCTTT
TRBV7-2	TRBD1	13	many	TRBJ1-2	CASGKQGAGGYTF	TGTGCCAGCGGCAAACAGGGGGCAGGAGGCTACACCTTC
TRBV5-1	.	13	many	TRBJ1-1	CASRGPSNTEAFF	TGCGCCAGCAGGGGACCGTCGAACACTGAAGCTTTCTTT
TRBV6-5	.	16	many	TRBJ2-1	CASSSLRGLYSNEQFF	TGTGCCAGCAGTTCCCTAAGGGGGTTATATAGTAATGAGCAGTTCTTC
TRBV11-2	TRBD1	15	few	TRBJ2-7	CASSLNTGVRNEQYF	TGTGCCAGCAGCTTAAACACAGGGGTTCGGAACGAGCAGTACTTC
TRBV27	TRBD2	13	many	TRBJ2-5	CASRIAGGETQYF	TGTGCCAGCAGAATAGCGGGAGGGGAGACCCAGTACTTC
TRBV5-1	TRBD1	16	.	TRBJ2-2	CASRNSGQGDTGELFF	TGCGCCAGCAGGAATTCGGGACAGGGGGACACCGGGGAGCTGTTTTTT
TRBV20-1	.	14	many	TRBJ1-5	CSASPTGSNQPQHF	TGCAGTGCTAGTCCCACAGGGTCCAATCAGCCCCAGCATTTT
TRBV4-3	TRBD1	14	many	TRBJ1-5	CASSQWDSSQPQHF	TGCGCCAGCAGCCAATGGGACAGCAGTCAGCCCCAGCATTTT
TRBV7-6	.	14	many	TRBJ2-2	CASSLDGRPGELFF	TGTGCCAGCAGCCTCGATGGCCGTCCCGGGGAGCTGTTTTTT
TRBV5-6	.	12	many	TRBJ1-2	CASSAWTGGYTF	TGTGCCAGCAGCGCCTGGACGGGCGGCTACACCTTC
TRBV2	TRBD2	20	many	TRBJ2-1	CASSEDLPHLFTSGYNEQFF	TGTGCCAGCAGTGAAGATCTACCGCACCTTTTTACTAGCGGCTACAATGAGCAGTTCTTC